The TCR beta chain under discussion was sequenced for a study of Graves' ophthalmopathy and Graves' hyperthyroidism. Overall study findings and caveats: The authors also found most expanded thyroid clonotypes above 0.001 frequency in blood.

Germline CDR1 is MNHNS and CDR2 is SASEGT. The CDR3 has 15 residues. Researchers took RNA transcripts and amplified TCR beta CDR3 regions from them. The first-round RT-PCR employed HTBI primers together with the Qiagen OneStep RT-PCR kit. A multiplex PCR was then performed as the second round. TCRdb ran MiXCR on the multiplex PCR reads and lists one entry per CDR3 protein. This repertoire shows 400,000 to 450,000 distinct CDR3 sequences, approximately 21% found once; its top ten account for roughly 3%. As regards this clonotype: The antigen remains undetermined. At one of its ends the junction is not consistent with the germline gene, which may arise from a read error.

The sequencing input was peripheral blood. The TCR was taken from a woman between 18 and 29 years old with stable Graves' hyperthyroidism. The chain is built from TRBV6-1 and TRBJ2-7; 9 bases are shared with TRBD1. In nucleotides, the CDR3 is TGTGCCAGCAGCGAAGGGACAGGGACCGCCCGCGAGCAGTACTTC. It translates to CASSEGTGTAREQYF.